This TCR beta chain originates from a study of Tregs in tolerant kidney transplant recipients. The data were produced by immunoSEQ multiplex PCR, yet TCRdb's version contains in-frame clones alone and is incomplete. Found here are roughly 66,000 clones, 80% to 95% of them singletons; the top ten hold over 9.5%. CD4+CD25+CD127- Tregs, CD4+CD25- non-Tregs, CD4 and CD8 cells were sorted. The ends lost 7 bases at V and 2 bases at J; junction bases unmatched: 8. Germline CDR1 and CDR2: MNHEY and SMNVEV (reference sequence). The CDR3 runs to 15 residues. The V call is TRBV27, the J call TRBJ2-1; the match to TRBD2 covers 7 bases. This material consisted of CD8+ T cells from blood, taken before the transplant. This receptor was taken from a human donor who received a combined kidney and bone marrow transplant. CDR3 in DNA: TGTGCCAGCACTAGCGGAAGTGGGGCCTACAATGAGCAGTTCTTC. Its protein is CASTSGSGAYNEQFF.